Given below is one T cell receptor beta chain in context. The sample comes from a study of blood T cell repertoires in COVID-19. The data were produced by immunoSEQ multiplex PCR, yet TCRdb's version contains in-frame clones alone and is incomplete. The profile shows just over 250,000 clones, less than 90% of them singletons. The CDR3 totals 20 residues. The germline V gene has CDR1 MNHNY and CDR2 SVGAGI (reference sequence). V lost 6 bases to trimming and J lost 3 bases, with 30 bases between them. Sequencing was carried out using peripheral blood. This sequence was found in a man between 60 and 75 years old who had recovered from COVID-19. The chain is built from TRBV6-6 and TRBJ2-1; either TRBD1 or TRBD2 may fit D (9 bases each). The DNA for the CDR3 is TGTGCCAGCAGCGTAACAGGGGGCGTTTTTGTAGCGGGGGTCTACAATGAGCAGTTCTTC. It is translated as CASSVTGGVFVAGVYNEQFF.